This T cell receptor (beta chain) was sequenced during a study of blood T cell repertoires in COVID-19. For the study at large: PBMCs, B-cell-depleted T cells, or T cells were the source of the cDNA or gDNA that made up the material.

In the original processing: How many nucleated cells were present was estimated from reference gene primer amplification. Sequencing used immunoSEQ multiplex PCR; TCRdb keeps in-frame clones, though not all of them. The V and J calls and clone size were taken over from that table, and D and trimming were inferred from the DNA. The sample shows roughly 250,000 clones, roughly 86% of them seen only once. Participant-given clinical history determined each cohort assignment. Germline V gene lookup returns CDR1 LGHNA and CDR2 YNFKEQ. This CDR3 spans 15 amino acids. Trimming took 5 bases from V and 1 from J; bases not matched to a gene: 5.

This chain links TRBV4-2 with TRBJ2-7; TRBD1 agrees at 10 bases. Material for sequencing was PBMCs or T cells enriched from blood (not recorded which). This TCR was sampled from a woman aged 40 to 55 with acute COVID-19. The CDR3 nucleotides are TGTGCCAGCAGCACCAGGACAGGGGGGTCCTACGAGCAGTACTTC. Translation gives CASSTRTGGSYEQYF.